This TCR beta chain appears in the sequencing data of a study of human T cells and chemical hapten exposure. Study-wide results and caveats: Versus controls, expanded TCRs had significantly more large CDR3 similarity clusters. DPC sensitization left the count of TCRs above 1 in 1000 unchanged.

The ends lost 1 base at V and 10 bases at J; junction bases unmatched: 6. This CDR3 region has 14 residues. Germline loops: CDR1 SGHDN, CDR2 FVKESK. Specified time point: pre-sensitization, week 0. Described treatment: therapeutic diphenylcyclopropenone sensitization with weekly scalp DPC. Ten or more counts support this clonotype. Its target is not known. Within the library, unique molecular identifiers were attached to each individual cDNA molecule. TCRdb re-derived calls from the RACE reads in MiXCR, one entry per CDR3 protein. The repertoire consists of some 84,000 distinct CDR3 sequences, with 8.5% occurring once and the leading ten covering just over 2.5%.

This receptor was obtained from a man in his forties with alopecia areata. Some clones in this sample may be carry-over from other donors' samples. V is TRBV14 and J is TRBJ1-1; 10 bases map to TRBD1. The starting material was whole blood, obtained in connection with sensitization to the hapten diphenylcyclopropenone (DPC). CDR3 DNA sequence: TGTGCCAGCAGCCAAGGACAGGGGGCTAGAGCAGCTTTCTTT. It codes for CASSQGQGARAAFF.